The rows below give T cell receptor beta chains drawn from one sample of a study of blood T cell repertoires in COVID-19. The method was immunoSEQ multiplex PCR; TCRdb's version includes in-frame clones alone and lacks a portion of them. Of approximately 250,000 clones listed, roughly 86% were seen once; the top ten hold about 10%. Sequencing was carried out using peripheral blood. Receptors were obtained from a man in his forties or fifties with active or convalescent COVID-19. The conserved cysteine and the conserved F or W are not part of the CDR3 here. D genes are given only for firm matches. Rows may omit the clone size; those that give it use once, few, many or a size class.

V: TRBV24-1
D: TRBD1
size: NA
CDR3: ATSAFGFGPDRGNTGELF

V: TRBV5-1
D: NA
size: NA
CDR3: ASSFTVNEQF

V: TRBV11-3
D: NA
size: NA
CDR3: ASSFNRASETQY

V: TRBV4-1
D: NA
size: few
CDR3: ASSHLQPPAGVRSPLH

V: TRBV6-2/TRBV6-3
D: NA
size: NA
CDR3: ASSYAGPITDTQY

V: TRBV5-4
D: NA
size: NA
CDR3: ASSLDRTSNSPLH

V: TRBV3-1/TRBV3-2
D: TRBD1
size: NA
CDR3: ASSHGGQYYNSPLH

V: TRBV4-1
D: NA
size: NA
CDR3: ASSQDQSGTPITYEQY

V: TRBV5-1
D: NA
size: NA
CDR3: ASSSGDIEQF

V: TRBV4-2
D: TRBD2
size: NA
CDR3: ASSQEARGGYNEQF

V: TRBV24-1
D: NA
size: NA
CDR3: ATSGLGLGGSYNEQF

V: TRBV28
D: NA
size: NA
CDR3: ASSLSTGGSSGNTIY

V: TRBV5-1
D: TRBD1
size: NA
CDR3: ASSEDRGNTGELF

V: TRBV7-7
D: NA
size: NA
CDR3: ASSLLTGHQETQY

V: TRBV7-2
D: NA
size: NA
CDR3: ASSPRSGTDTQY

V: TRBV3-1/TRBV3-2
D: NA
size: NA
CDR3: ASSQDWGRQETQY

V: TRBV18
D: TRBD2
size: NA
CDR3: ASSPRGGEQETQY

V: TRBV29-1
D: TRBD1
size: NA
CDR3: SVRTRQGRDYGYT

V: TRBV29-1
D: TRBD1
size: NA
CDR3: SASRDSHEKLF

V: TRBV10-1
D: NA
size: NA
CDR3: ASSDRETQY

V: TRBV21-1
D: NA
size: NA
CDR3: ASSKEPGDDRNYGYT

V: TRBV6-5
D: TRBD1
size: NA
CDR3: ASSYRTGGSEKLF

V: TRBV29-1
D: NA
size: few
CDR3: SLSSGNTIY

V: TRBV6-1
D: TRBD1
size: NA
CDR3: ASSERGDRTTDTQY

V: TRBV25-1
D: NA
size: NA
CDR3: ASSEFLGPYEQY

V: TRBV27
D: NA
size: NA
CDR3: ASSSGGGLYGYT

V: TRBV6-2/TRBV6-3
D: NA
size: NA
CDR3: ASSYPQNQPQH

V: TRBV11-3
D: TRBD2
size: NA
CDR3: ASRGGASGSYEQY

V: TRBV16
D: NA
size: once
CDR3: ASSLGAEIYEQY

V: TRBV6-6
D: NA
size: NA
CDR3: ATRNRVYNEQF

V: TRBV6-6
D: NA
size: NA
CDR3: ASSLMPAWEVNTEAF

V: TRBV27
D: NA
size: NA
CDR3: ASSIQRTGELF

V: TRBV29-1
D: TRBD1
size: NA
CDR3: SVEGTGTHEQY